Listed here are 22 T cell receptor beta chains from one sample, sequenced in a study of blood T cell repertoires in COVID-19. Libraries were prepared by immunoSEQ multiplex PCR; TCRdb keeps only in-frame clonotypes and omits some of them. This table has some 67,000 clones, 75% to 95% appearing once. Sequenced sample: peripheral blood. These receptors were obtained from a woman aged 18-29 years with acute or convalescent COVID-19.

The gene calls are TRBV29-1 and TRBJ2-2, with D uncertain. V was cut by 2 bases and J by 7 bases, with 17 bases left in between. This CDR3 has 15 amino acids. Looked up from germline, CDR1 is SQVTM and CDR2 is ANQGSEA. The DNA of the CDR3 is TGCAGCGTTGAAAACCCGCACAGTCCACTCGGGGAGCTGTTTTTT. Protein: CSVENPHSPLGELFF.

This clone was counted once. The rearrangement joins TRBV19 to TRBJ2-3; D uncertain. The ends were cut back, 3 bases at V and 1 base at J, with 5 bases in the middle. Germline V gene lookup returns CDR1 LNHDA and CDR2 SQIVND (reference sequence). The CDR3 consists of 13 residues. CDR3 sequence (DNA): TGTGCCAGTAGTATTCGCGGCACAGATACGCAGTATTTT. Its translation: CASSIRGTDTQYF.

The rearrangement uses TRBV18 and TRBJ2-3; maybe TRBD2 (6 bases). CDR1 KGHSH and CDR2 LQKENI come from the germline V gene. Trimming pared 2 bases from V and 0 bases from J, leaving 15 bases between. The CDR3 is 17 residues long. CDR3 sequence (DNA): TGTGCCAGCTCACCAAGGGCGGCCGGGAGTAGCACAGATACGCAGTATTTT. Translation gives CASSPRAAGSSTDTQYF.

The chain has TRBV11-2 and TRBJ2-1; TRBD2 matches at 12 bases. The CDR3 covers 19 residues. Germline V gene lookup returns CDR1 SGHAT and CDR2 FQNNGV. Unmatched junction bases numbered 11, after V lost 5 bases and J lost 0 bases. CDR3 DNA: TGTGCCAGCAGCCCAGGACAGCTAGCGGGAGGGCTCTCCTACAATGAGCAGTTCTTC. Its protein product is CASSPGQLAGGLSYNEQFF.

This clone was counted once. This chain joins TRBV11-2 and TRBJ2-7; D is possibly TRBD1 (5 bases). In germline, CDR1 is SGHAT, CDR2 FQNNGV. The CDR3 has 11 residues. Trimming left V 1 base short and J 12 bases short, with 10 bases between. Here the CDR3 DNA reads TGTGCCAGCAGCTTAGGGGCAGGGCGGTACTTC. Its translation is CASSLGAGRYF.

The rearrangement uses TRBV5-1 and TRBJ1-3; D remains unclear. This CDR3 is built from 16 residues. Germline CDR1 and CDR2: SGHRS and YFSETQ. Trimming stripped 0 bases from V and 0 bases from J, with 10 bases between. The CDR3 here is CASSLVAARSGNTIYF. Written as DNA, the CDR3 is TGCGCCAGCAGCTTGGTGGCGGCTCGCTCTGGAAACACCATATATTTT.

This clone has a handful of counts. The chain links TRBV2 to TRBJ2-7, with 7 bases lining up with TRBD1. After removal of 10 bases from V and 0 bases from J, the junction contained 6 bases not matched to a gene. Per the germline V gene, CDR1 is SNHLY and CDR2 is FYNNEI. The CDR3 sequence is 13 residues long. CDR3 bases: TGTGCCACTGCGACAGGGAACTCCTACGAGCAGTACTTC. This gives the protein CATATGNSYEQYF. Complete variable domain (other parts from reference TRBV2 and TRBJ2-7): EPEVTQTPSHQVTQMGQEVILRCVPISNHLYFYWYRQILGQKVEFLVSFYNNEISEKSEIFDDQFSVERPDGSNFTLKIRSTKLEDSAMYFCATATGNSYEQYFGPGTRLTVT.

The chain uses TRBV19 and TRBJ1-1; the D gene is possibly TRBD1 (6 bases). Trimming removed 2 bases from V and 1 base from J, with 23 bases in between. This CDR3 has 19 amino acids. Germline CDR1 and CDR2: LNHDA and SQIVND (reference sequence). The CDR3 DNA sequence: TGTGCCAGTAGTATAAGGTCGGGAGGGGCGACAGGCGCGAACACTGAAGCTTTCTTT. This translates into CASSIRSGGATGANTEAFF.

Only one count was recorded for this clone. This chain links TRBV7-2 with TRBJ2-1; TRBD2 matches 11 bases. This CDR3 has 18 amino acids. The V and J ends lost 2 bases and 1 base, in that order; junction bases with no gene match: 7. Looked up from germline, CDR1 is SGHTA and CDR2 is FQGNSA. The CDR3 sequence: CASSLHSASGRSYNEQFF. The CDR3 DNA sequence: TGTGCCAGCAGCTTACACTCGGCTAGCGGGAGGTCCTACAATGAGCAGTTCTTC. The whole variable domain, remainder taken from reference TRBV7-2 and TRBJ2-1, is GAGVSQSPSNKVTEKGKDVELRCDPISGHTALYWYRQSLGQGLEFLIYFQGNSAPDKSGLPSDRFSAERTGGSVSTLTIQRTQQEDSAVYLCASSLHSASGRSYNEQFFGPGTRLTVL.

The V gene is TRBV14, the J gene TRBJ1-5; a possible D gene is TRBD1 (6 bases). The CDR3 extends over 20 amino acids. Germline V gene sequence: CDR1 SGHDN, CDR2 FVKESK. V lost 3 bases to trimming and J lost 0 bases, with 24 bases between them. The CDR3 loop is CASSHGHHQARGRSNQPQHF. CDR3 DNA: TGTGCCAGCAGCCACGGACATCACCAGGCCAGGGGACGTAGCAATCAGCCCCAGCATTTT.

J is TRBJ1-5 and V is TRBV19; D unresolved. The germline gives CDR1 LNHDA, CDR2 SQIVND (reference sequence). The ends were cut back, 4 bases at V and 1 base at J, with 8 bases in the middle. This CDR3 spans 14 amino acids. The CDR3 sequence is CASSTPGSNQPQHF. The CDR3 DNA reads as TGTGCCAGTAGTACCCCGGGAAGCAATCAGCCCCAGCATTTT.

The V and J genes are TRBV6-5 and TRBJ2-3; 10 bases line up with TRBD2. The J segment lost 3 bases and the V segment lost 6 bases, leaving 6 bases of the junction unmatched. The germline V gene has CDR1 MNHEY and CDR2 SVGAGI. This CDR3 contains 15 residues. CDR3 loop: CASRVAGGPTDTQYF. Written as DNA, the CDR3 is TGTGCCAGCAGAGTAGCGGGGGGCCCTACAGATACGCAGTATTTT.

This chain joins TRBV28 and TRBJ2-1, with D hard to call. V lost 3 bases and J 8 bases, leaving 5 bases between the germline ends. This CDR3 region has 11 residues. The germline gives CDR1 MDHEN, CDR2 SYDVKM. The DNA of the CDR3 is TGTGCCAGCAGTTTCGTCCATGAGCAGTTCTTC. Translated, it gives CASSFVHEQFF.

In this sample, this clone turned up once. The J gene is TRBJ2-1, the V gene TRBV6-1; 7 bases match TRBD2. The CDR3 length is 15 residues. V shed 3 bases, J shed 3 bases, and the junction held 5 bases outside the gene matches. CDR1 is MNHNS and CDR2 is SASEGT in the germline V gene. CDR3 in amino acids: CASSDPSGDYNEQFF. CDR3 nucleotides: TGTGCCAGCAGTGATCCTAGCGGAGACTACAATGAGCAGTTCTTC.

J is TRBJ1-4 and V is TRBV2; 8 bases are a match to TRBD1. Per germline, CDR1 SNHLY and CDR2 FYNNEI. The CDR3 sequence is 15 residues long. V dropped 4 bases and J dropped 1; count of bases not matched to a gene: 2. This CDR3 is CASSGTGGTNEKLFF. CDR3 in DNA: TGTGCCAGCAGTGGAACAGGGGGAACTAATGAAAAACTGTTTTTT.

This chain links TRBV19 with TRBJ1-1; 8 positions match TRBD1. The CDR3 contains 15 residues. Per germline, CDR1 LNHDA and CDR2 SQIVND (reference sequence). V lost 6 bases and J lost 2; bases outside the gene matches: 8. The CDR3 reads CASSPRDRLNTEAFF. The CDR3 DNA is TGTGCCAGTAGCCCCCGGGACAGGCTTAACACTGAAGCTTTCTTT.

The chain carries TRBV5-1 and TRBJ2-2; D call uncertain. The CDR3 runs 12 residues. Germline loops: CDR1 SGHRS, CDR2 YFSETQ. V lost 3 bases, J lost 2 bases, and 2 bases lay in between. The CDR3 sequence is CASSSNTGELFF. The CDR3 DNA is TGCGCCAGCAGCTCAAACACCGGGGAGCTGTTTTTT.

The chain has TRBV28 and TRBJ2-1; 10 bases map to TRBD1. This CDR3 is built from 13 residues. Trimming at V came to 6 bases and at J to 6 bases, leaving 2 bases not matched to a gene. Germline V gene data show CDR1 as MDHEN and CDR2 as SYDVKM. This CDR3 reads CASRWTGGNEQFF. The CDR3 DNA reads TGTGCCAGCAGGTGGACAGGGGGCAATGAGCAGTTCTTC.

V and J are TRBV30 and TRBJ1-5; D may be TRBD1 (6 bases). Germline CDR1 GTSNPN, CDR2 SVGIG (reference sequence). V shed 2 bases and J shed 6 bases, with 14 bases lying between them. The CDR3 is 14 residues long. CDR3 in DNA: TGTGCCTGGAGTCCAAGGGGAGGGGGTCAGCCCCAGCATTTT. Translating gives CAWSPRGGGQPQHF.

V usage is TRBV5-1 and J usage is TRBJ2-7; tentative D call: TRBD1 (5 bases). V lost 0 bases to trimming and J lost 2 bases, with 15 bases between them. The CDR3 runs 16 residues. Germline CDR1 is SGHRS and CDR2 is YFSETQ. Here the CDR3 reads CASSLADQGTTYEQYF. The CDR3 DNA reads as TGCGCCAGCAGCTTGGCCGACCAGGGAACCACCTACGAGCAGTACTTC.

J is TRBJ2-1 and V is TRBV28, with D uncertain. V shed 3 bases and J shed 9 bases, with 9 bases lying between them. The CDR3 sequence is 12 residues long. Germline assignment: CDR1 MDHEN and CDR2 SYDVKM. The DNA for the CDR3 is TGTGCCAGCAGTTTGTCAGGATTTGAGCAGTTCTTC. This gives the protein CASSLSGFEQFF.

J is TRBJ1-2 and V is TRBV18; D possibly corresponds to TRBD1 (5 bases). From germline, CDR1 is KGHSH and CDR2 LQKENI. The CDR3 is made up of 16 amino acids. The germline V and J ends were trimmed by 5 bases and 4 bases, with 20 bases remaining between them. CDR3 loop: CASSKGGTNTVYGYTF. CDR3 in DNA: TGTGCCAGCTCAAAAGGCGGGACGAATACCGTCTATGGCTACACCTTC.